Here is one T cell receptor beta chain with its context. The data derive from a study of CD8+ T cells in alopecia areata. Extraction of RNA preceded its reverse transcription into cDNA, which served as the sequencing template. The assay was immunoSEQ multiplex PCR, and TCRdb's table has in-frame clones only and misses some. This table has fewer than 40,000 clones, approximately 65% appearing once. The V segment lost 3 bases and the J segment 6 bases; nucleotides outside the gene matches: 9. This CDR3 comprises 15 residues. Germline assignment: CDR1 MNHEY and CDR2 SMNVEV (reference sequence). The source of this sequence is a human donor with alopecia areata. Specimen: NKG2D-high CD8+ T cells sorted from blood. The V gene is TRBV27, the J gene TRBJ2-7; TRBD2 aligns across 9 bases. The CDR3 sequence: CASSFGGGGAREQYF. The DNA of the CDR3 is TGTGCCAGCAGTTTTGGTGGCGGGGGGGCTCGCGAGCAGTACTTC.